Described below is a single TCR beta chain sequence and its context. Its antigen is currently unknown. The sample belongs to a study of shared clonotypes between healthy human individuals. Study-level information: The plates for each donor numbered three CD4 naive, three CD4 memory, two CD8 naive and one CD8 memory. Study-wide findings and caveats: Shared clonotypes across all four donors exceeded non-shared ones in generation probability.

Deep-level settings were used for running the assay. The data were produced by immunoSEQ multiplex PCR, yet TCRdb's version contains in-frame clones alone and is incomplete. Of 550,000 to 850,000 clones listed, 74% are singletons. This sequence originates from a woman between 25 and 40 years old in good health. Sample: memory CD4+ T cells sorted from blood. This sample's subset: CD45RA-negative fraction.

CDR3 loop: CASSLYRTLPEAFF. The CDR3 DNA sequence: TGTGCCAGCAGCTTATATAGGACACTCCCTGAAGCTTTCTTT. V usage is TRBV11-2 and J usage is TRBJ1-1; D might be TRBD1 (5 bases). Germline values: CDR1 SGHAT, CDR2 FQNNGV. V was shortened by 2 bases and J by 6 bases, with 13 bases between the two germline ends. This CDR3 is 14 amino acids long.